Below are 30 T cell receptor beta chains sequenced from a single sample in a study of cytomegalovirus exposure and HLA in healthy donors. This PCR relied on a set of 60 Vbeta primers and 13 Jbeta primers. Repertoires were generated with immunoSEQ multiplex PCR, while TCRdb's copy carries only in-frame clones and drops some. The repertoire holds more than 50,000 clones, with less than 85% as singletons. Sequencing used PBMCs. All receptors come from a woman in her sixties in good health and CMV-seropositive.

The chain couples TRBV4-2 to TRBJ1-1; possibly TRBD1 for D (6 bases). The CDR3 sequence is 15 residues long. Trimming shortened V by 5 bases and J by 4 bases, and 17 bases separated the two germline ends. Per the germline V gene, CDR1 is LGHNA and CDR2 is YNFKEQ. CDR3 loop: CASSAGHRDGTEAFF. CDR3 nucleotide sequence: TGTGCCAGCAGCGCGGGCCACAGGGATGGCACTGAAGCTTTCTTT.

The chain's CDR3 is CASSDRIYEQYF. CDR3 in DNA: TGTGCCAGCAGTGACAGGATCTACGAGCAGTACTTC. The rearrangement links TRBV6-1 to TRBJ2-7, with D uncertain. The CDR3 extends over 12 amino acids. Germline V gene sequence: CDR1 MNHNS, CDR2 SASEGT. Between the trimmed V and J ends, which lost 3 bases and 3 bases, there was a span of 6 bases.

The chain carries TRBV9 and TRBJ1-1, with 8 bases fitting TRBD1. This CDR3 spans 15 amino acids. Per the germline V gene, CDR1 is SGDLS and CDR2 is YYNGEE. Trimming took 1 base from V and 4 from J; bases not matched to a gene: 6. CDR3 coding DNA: TGTGCCAGCAGCGTAACAAACAGGGGGATCACTGAAGCTTTCTTT. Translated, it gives CASSVTNRGITEAFF.

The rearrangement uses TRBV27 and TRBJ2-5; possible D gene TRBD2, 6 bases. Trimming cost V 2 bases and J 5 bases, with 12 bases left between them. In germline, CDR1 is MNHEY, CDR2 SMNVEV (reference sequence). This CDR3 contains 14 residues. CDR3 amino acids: CASSLGGNPETQYF. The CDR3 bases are TGTGCCAGCAGTTTAGGGGGGAACCCGGAGACCCAGTACTTC.

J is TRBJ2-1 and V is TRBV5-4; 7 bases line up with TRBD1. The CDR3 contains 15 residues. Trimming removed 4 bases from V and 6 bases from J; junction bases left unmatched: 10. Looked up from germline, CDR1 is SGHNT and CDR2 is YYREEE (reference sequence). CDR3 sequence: CASSISQGRTNEQFF. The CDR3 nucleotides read TGTGCCAGCAGCATATCACAGGGGCGGACCAATGAGCAGTTCTTC.

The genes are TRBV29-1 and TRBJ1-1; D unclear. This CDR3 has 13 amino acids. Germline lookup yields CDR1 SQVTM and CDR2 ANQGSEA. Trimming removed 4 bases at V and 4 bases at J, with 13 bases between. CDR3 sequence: CSVVVSEGTEAFF. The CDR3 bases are TGCAGCGTTGTCGTCTCCGAGGGCACTGAAGCTTTCTTT.

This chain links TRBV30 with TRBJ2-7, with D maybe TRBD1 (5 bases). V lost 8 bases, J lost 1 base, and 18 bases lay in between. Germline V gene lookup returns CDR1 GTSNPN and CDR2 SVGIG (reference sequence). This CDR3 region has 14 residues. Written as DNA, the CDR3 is TGTGCCGGACGTATAGGCAGGGCATCCTACGAGCAGTACTTC. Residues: CAGRIGRASYEQYF.

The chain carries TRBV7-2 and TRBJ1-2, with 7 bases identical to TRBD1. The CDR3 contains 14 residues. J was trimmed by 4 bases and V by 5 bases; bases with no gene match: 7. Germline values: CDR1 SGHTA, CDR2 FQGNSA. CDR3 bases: TGTGCCAGCAGCATCTTACAGGGGTCCTATGGCTACACCTTC. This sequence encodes CASSILQGSYGYTF. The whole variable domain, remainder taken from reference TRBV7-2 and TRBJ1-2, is GAGVSQSPSNKVTEKGKDVELRCDPISGHTALYWYRQSLGQGLEFLIYFQGNSAPDKSGLPSDRFSAERTGGSVSTLTIQRTQQEDSAVYLCASSILQGSYGYTFGSGTRLTVV.

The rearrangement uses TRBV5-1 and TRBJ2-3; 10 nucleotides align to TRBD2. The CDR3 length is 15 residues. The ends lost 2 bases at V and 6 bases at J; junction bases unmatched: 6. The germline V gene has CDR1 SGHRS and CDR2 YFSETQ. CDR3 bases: TGCGCCAGCAGCTTCAGCGGGGGGGCAGGGGATACGCAGTATTTT. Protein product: CASSFSGGAGDTQYF.

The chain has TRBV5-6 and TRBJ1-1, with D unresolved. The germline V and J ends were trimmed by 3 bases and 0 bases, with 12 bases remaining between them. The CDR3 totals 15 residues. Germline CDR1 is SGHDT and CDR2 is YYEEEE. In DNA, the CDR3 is TGTGCCAGCAGCTCACATATTTGGTTGAACACTGAAGCTTTCTTT. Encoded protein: CASSSHIWLNTEAFF. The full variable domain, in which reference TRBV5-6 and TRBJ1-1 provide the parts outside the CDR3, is DAGVTQSPTHLIKTRGQQVTLRCSPKSGHDTVSWYQQALGQGPQFIFQYYEEEERQRGNFPDRFSGHQFPNYSSELNVNALLLGDSALYLCASSSHIWLNTEAFFGQGTRLTVV.

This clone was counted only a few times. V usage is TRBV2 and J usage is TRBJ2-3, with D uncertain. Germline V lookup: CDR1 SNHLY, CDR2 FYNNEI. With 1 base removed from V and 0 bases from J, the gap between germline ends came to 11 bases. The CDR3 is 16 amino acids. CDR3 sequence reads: CASSEGGLLSTDTQYF. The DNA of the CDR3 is TGTGCCAGCAGTGAAGGTGGGCTCTTGAGCACAGATACGCAGTATTTT.

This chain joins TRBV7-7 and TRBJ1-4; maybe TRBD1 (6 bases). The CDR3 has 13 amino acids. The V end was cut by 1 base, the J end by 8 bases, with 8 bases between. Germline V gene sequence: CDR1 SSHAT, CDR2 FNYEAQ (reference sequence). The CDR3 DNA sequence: TGTGCCAGCAGCTTAGACAGGGACGAAAAACTGTTTTTT. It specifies CASSLDRDEKLFF.

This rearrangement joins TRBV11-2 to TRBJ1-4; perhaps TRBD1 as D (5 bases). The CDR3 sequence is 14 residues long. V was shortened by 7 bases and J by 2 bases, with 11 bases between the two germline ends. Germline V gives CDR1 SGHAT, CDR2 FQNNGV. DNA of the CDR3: TGTGCCAGCAACCAGGGTAGGACTAATGAAAAACTGTTTTTT. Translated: CASNQGRTNEKLFF.

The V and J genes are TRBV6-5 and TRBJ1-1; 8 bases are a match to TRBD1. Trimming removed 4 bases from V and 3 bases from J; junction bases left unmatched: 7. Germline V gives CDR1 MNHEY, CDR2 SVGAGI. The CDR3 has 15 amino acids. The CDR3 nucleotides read TGTGCCAGCAGTTTTACATCACAGGGGGACACTGAAGCTTTCTTT. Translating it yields CASSFTSQGDTEAFF.

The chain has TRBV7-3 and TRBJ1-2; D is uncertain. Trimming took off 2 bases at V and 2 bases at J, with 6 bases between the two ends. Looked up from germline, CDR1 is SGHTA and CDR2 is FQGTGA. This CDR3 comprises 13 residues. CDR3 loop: CASSLGENYGYTF. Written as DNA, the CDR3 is TGTGCCAGCAGCTTAGGGGAGAACTATGGCTACACCTTC.

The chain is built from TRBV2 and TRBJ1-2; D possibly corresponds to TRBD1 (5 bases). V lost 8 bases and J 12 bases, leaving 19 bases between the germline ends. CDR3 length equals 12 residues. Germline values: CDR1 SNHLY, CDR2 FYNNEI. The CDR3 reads CASRGEGEKDTF. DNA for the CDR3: TGTGCCAGCCGGGGGGAAGGGGAAAAAGACACCTTC.

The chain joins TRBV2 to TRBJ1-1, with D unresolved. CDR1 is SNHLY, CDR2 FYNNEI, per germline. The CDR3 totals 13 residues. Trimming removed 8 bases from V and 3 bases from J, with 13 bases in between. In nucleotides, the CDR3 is TGTGCCAGCGCTGGCGTCGGGGACACTGAAGCTTTCTTT. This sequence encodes CASAGVGDTEAFF.

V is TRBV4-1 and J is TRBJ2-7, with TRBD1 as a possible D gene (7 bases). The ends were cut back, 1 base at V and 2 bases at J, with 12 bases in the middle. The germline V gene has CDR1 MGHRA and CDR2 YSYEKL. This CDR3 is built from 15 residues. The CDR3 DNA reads TGCGCCAGCAGCCAAGCGCCAGGGGGGACCTACGAGCAGTACTTC. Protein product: CASSQAPGGTYEQYF.

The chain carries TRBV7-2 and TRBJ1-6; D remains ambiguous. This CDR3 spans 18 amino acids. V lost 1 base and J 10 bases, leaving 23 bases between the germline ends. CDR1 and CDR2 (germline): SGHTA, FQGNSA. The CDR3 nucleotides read TGTGCCAGCAGCTTAGGAGGTTTGGGAGGAGGGTACGCGTCACCCCTCCACTTT. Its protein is CASSLGGLGGGYASPLHF.

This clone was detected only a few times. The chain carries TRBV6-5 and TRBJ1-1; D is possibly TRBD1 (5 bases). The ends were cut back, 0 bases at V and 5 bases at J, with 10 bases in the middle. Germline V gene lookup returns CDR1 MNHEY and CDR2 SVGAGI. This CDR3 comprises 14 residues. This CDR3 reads CASSYSIGGTEAFF. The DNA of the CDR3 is TGTGCCAGCAGTTACTCTATCGGGGGGACTGAAGCTTTCTTT.

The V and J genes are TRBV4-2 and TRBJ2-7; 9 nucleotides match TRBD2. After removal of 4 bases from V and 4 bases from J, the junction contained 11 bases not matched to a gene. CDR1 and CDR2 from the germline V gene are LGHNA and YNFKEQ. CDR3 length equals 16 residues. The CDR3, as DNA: TGTGCCAGCAGCCTGCGGGGGGGACAGAAGAGTTACGAGCAGTACTTC. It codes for CASSLRGGQKSYEQYF.

CDR3 in amino acids: CASSQEGLYLNGYTF. The CDR3 region has the DNA TGTGCCAGCAGCCAAGAAGGACTATACCTGAATGGCTACACCTTC. This chain links TRBV4-2 with TRBJ1-2; D unclear. Per the germline V gene, CDR1 is LGHNA and CDR2 is YNFKEQ. The CDR3 totals 15 residues. Trimming cost V 0 bases and J 6 bases, with 14 bases left between them.

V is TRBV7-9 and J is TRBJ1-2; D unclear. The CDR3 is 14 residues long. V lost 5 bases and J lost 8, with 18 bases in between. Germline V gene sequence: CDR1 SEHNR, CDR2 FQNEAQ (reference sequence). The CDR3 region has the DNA TGTGCCAGCAGCCCTCCGGGGAGTTCTATGGGCTACACCTTC. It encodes CASSPPGSSMGYTF. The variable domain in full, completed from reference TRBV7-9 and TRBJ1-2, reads DTGVSQNPRHKITKRGQNVTFRCDPISEHNRLYWYRQTLGQGPEFLTYFQNEAQLEKSRLLSDRFSAERPKGSFSTLEIQRTEQGDSAMYLCASSPPGSSMGYTFGSGTRLTVV.

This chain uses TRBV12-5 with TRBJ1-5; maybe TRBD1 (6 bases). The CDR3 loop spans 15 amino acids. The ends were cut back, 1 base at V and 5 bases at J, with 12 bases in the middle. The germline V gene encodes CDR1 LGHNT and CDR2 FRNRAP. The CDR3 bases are TGTGCTAGTGGTTTGGGTCAGGGGATTTATCAGCCCCAGCATTTT. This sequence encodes CASGLGQGIYQPQHF.

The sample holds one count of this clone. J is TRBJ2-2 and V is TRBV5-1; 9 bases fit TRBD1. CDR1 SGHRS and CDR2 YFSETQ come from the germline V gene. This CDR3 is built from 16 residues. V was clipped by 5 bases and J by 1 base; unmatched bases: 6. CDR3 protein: CASRVQGAGNTGELFF. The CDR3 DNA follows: TGCGCCAGCAGGGTACAGGGGGCAGGGAACACCGGGGAGCTGTTTTTT.

In DNA form, the CDR3 reads TGCGCCAGCAGCAAACCAGGGGGCTCGAACACTGAAGCTTTCTTT. The encoded protein is CASSKPGGSNTEAFF. The genes are TRBV4-1 and TRBJ1-1; 8 bases fit TRBD1. V lost 5 bases, J lost 1 base, and 6 bases stayed unmatched. This CDR3 spans 15 amino acids. Germline V CDR1 and CDR2: MGHRA, YSYEKL.

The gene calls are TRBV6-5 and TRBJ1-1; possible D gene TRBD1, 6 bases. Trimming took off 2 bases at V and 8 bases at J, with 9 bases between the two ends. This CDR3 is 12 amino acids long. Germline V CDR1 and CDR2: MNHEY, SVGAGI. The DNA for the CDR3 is TGTGCCAGCAGTTACGGGGGCGCGGAAGCTTTCTTT. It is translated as CASSYGGAEAFF.

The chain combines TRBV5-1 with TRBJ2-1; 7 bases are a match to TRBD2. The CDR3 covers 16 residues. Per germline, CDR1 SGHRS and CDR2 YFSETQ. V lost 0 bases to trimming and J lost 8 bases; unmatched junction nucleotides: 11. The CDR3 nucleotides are TGCGCCAGCAGCTTGGTTTTTGTGTTGGGAGGGCATGAGCAGTTCTTC. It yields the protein CASSLVFVLGGHEQFF.

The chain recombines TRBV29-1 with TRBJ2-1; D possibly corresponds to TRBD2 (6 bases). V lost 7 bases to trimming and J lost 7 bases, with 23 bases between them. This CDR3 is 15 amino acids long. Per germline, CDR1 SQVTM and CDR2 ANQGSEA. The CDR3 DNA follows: TGCAGCGCTCACCCTTTGGGGGACTGGGTAAATGAGCAGTTCTTC. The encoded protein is CSAHPLGDWVNEQFF.

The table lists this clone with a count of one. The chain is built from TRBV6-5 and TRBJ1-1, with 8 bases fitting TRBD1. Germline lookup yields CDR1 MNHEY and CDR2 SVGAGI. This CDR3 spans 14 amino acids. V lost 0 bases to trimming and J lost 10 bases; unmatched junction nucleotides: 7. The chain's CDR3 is CASSYSDRVDRAFF. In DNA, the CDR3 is TGTGCCAGCAGTTACTCGGACAGGGTGGATCGAGCTTTCTTT.